Detailed here is one TCR beta chain. These data come from a study of technical replicates of blood from several donors. Profiling relied on immunoSEQ multiplex PCR, and the TCRdb table lists in-frame clones only, not all of them. The sample shows nearly 95,000 clones, 90% to 96% of them seen only once. The CDR3 length is 15 residues. In germline, CDR1 is MNHEY, CDR2 SVGAGI. Deletions cut 5 bases from V and 2 bases from J, with 12 bases between. The source material was T cells isolated from PBMCs. J is TRBJ2-2 and V is TRBV6-5; possible D gene TRBD1, 6 bases. The source is a human donor in good health. This CDR3 reads CASSPMGHNTGELFF. DNA of the CDR3: TGTGCCAGCAGTCCCATGGGACACAACACCGGGGAGCTGTTTTTT.